This T cell receptor (beta chain) was profiled in a study of response to subunit inactivated influenza vaccine. Study findings and constraints: Authors suggested each seasonal influenza vaccination recruits few new T cells.

Looked up from germline, CDR1 is SGHTS and CDR2 is YDEGEE. The ends were cut back, 2 bases at V and 3 bases at J, with 11 bases in the middle. This CDR3 has 14 amino acids. TCRdb fed the RT-PCR reads into MiXCR, producing one record per CDR3 protein. The sample consists of about 480,000 distinct CDR3 sequences, 25% of them appearing once. Turning to this clonotype: Its antigen remains unknown.

The chain employs TRBV5-8 and TRBJ2-5, with D perhaps TRBD1 (5 bases). This TCR was sampled from a man aged 45-60 years who received an inactivated influenza vaccine. Sequences were derived from CD4+ T cells sorted from PBMCs, sampled more than 4 days after vaccination. CDR3 coding DNA: TGTGCCAGCAGCTTCCCAGGACACAAAGAGACCCAGTACTTC. It yields the protein CASSFPGHKETQYF.